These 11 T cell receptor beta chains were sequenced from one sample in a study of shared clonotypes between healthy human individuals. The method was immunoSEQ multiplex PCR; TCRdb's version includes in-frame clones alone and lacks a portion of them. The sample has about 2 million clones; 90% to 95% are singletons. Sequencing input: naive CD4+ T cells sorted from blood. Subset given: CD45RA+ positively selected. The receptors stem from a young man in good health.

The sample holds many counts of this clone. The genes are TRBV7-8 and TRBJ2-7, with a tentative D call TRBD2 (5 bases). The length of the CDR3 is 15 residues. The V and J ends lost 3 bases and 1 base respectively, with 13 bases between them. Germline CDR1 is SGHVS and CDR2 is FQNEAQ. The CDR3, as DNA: TGTGCCAGCAGCTTTGAACTAGTCGGGTCCTACGAGCAGTACTTC. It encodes CASSFELVGSYEQYF.

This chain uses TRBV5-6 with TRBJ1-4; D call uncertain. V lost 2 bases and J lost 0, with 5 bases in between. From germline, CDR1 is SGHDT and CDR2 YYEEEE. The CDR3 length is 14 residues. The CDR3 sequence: CASSFPATNEKLFF. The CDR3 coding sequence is TGTGCCAGCAGCTTCCCTGCAACTAATGAAAAACTGTTTTTT.

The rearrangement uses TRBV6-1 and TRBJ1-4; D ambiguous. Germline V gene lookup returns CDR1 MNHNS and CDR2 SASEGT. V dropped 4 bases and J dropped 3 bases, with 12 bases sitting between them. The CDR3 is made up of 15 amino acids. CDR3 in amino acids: CASSGYGVANEKLFF. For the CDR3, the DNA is TGTGCCAGCAGTGGGTACGGGGTGGCTAATGAAAAACTGTTTTTT.

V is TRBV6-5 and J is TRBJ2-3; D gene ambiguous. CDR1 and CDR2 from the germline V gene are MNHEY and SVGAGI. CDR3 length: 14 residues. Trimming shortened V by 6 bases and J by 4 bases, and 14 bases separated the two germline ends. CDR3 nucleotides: TGTGCCAGCAGCCACCCCCGACGGGCAGATACGCAGTATTTT. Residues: CASSHPRRADTQYF.

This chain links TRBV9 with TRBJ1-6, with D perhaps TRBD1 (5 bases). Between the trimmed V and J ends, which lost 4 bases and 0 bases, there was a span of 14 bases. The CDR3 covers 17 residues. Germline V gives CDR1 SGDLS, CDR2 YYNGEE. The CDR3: CASSPTTGFSYNSPLHF. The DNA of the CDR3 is TGTGCCAGCAGCCCCACCACAGGTTTCTCCTATAATTCACCCCTCCACTTT.

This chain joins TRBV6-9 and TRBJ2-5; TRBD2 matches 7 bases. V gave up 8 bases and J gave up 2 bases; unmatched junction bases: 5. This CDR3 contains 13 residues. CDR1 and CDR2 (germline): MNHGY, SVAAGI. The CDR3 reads CASVAGAQETQYF. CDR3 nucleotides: TGTGCCAGCGTAGCGGGCGCACAAGAGACCCAGTACTTC.

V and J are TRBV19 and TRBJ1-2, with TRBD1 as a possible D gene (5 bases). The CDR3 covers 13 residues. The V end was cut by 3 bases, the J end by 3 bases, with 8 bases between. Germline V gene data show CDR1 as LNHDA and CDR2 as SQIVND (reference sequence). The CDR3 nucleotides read TGTGCCAGTAGTATTGGGGCATACTATGGCTACACCTTC. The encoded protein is CASSIGAYYGYTF.

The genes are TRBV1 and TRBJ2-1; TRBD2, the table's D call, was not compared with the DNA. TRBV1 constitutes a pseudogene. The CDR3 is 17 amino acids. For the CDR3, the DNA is TGCACCAGCAGCCAATGGTCTAGCGGGAGGGCCGGGGATGAGCAGTTCTTC. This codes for CTSSQWSSGRAGDEQFF.

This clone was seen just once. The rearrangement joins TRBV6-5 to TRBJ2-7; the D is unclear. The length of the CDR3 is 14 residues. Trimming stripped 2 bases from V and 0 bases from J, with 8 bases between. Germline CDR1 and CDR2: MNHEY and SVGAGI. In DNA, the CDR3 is TGTGCCAGCAGTTACCTGGATAGCTCCTACGAGCAGTACTTC. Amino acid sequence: CASSYLDSSYEQYF.

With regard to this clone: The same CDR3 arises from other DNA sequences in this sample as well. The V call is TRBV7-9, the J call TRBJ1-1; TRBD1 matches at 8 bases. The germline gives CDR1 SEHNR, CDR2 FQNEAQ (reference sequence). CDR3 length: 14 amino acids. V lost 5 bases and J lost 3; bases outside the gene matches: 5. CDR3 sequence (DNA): TGTGCCAGCAGCCTATCGACAGGGGACACTGAAGCTTTCTTT. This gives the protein CASSLSTGDTEAFF.

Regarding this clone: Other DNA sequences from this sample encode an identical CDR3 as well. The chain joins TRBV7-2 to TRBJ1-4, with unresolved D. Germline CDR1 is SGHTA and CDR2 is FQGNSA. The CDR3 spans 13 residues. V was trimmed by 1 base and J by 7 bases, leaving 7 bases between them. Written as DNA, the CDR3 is TGTGCCAGCAGCTTAGGAGGTGCTGAAAAACTGTTTTTT. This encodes CASSLGGAEKLFF. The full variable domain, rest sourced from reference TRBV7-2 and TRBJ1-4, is GAGVSQSPSNKVTEKGKDVELRCDPISGHTALYWYRQSLGQGLEFLIYFQGNSAPDKSGLPSDRFSAERTGGSVSTLTIQRTQQEDSAVYLCASSLGGAEKLFFGSGTQLSVL.